This T cell receptor beta chain was captured by sequencing in a study of identifying expanded T cells in peripheral blood. With respect to this clone: The antigen is not known.

Unmatched junction bases numbered 4, after V lost 8 bases and J lost 4 bases. Germline V gene data show CDR1 as MNHEY and CDR2 as SMNVEV (reference sequence). This CDR3 region has 13 residues. Study-level findings and limits: Two-week clone count variance significantly increased as total template count grew.

The repertoire was sequenced with immunoSEQ multiplex PCR; TCRdb's copy has only in-frame clones and lacks some. The sample shows approximately 100,000 clones, around 89% of them seen only once. The sequenced sample consisted of blood. The receptor comes from a person aged 18 to 75 in good health. The chain carries TRBV27 and TRBJ2-5, with 10 bases matching TRBD2. CDR3 nucleotide sequence: TGTGCCAGCTCGCTAGCGGGGGCAGAGACCCAGTACTTC. As protein: CASSLAGAETQYF.